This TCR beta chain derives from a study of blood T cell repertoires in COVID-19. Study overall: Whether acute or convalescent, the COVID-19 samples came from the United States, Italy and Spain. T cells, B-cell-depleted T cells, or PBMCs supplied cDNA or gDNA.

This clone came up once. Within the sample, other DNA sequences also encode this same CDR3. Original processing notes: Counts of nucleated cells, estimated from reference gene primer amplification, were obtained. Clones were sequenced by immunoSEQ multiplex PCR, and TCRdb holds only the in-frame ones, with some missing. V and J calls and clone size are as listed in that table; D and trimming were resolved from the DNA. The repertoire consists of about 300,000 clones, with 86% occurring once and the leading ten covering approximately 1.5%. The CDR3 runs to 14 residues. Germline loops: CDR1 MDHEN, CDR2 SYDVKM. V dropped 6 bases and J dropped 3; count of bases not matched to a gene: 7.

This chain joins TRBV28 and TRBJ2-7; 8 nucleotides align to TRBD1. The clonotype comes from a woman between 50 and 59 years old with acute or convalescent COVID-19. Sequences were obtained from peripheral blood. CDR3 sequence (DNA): TGTGCCAGCAGCCTGGGCACAGGGGGCTACGAGCAGTACTTC. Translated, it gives CASSLGTGGYEQYF.